The 26 T cell receptor beta chains reported below all come from one sample, sequenced in a study of Ad26.COV2.S vaccination and SARS-CoV-2 variants (dated by TCRdb to the early 2020s). The method behind the library was the immunoSEQ multiplex PCR assay. The source is immuneACCESS, and TCRdb retained only in-frame sequences with V and J called. Part of the clones is not carried over; for the studies checked, unresolved V genes explain less than half of this, and the remainder is unexplained. For this sample there are around 500,000 clones; around 89% appear just once. The top ten hold 1.5% to 2% of the sample. Taken with the paper, the label for treatment or condition translates to: around 19 received Ad26.COV2.S at low or high dose, single or two shots; several received placebo; per-sample allocation not given. Repertoires of vaccine and placebo recipients were sequenced from samples collected on day 63 after the first injection.

This sample comprised peripheral blood, obtained in a trial of Ad26.COV2.S vaccine versus placebo. The receptors were sampled from a person aged 18-65 years who received the Ad26.COV2.S COVID-19 vaccine or a placebo.

The chain combines TRBV5-1 with TRBJ1-1; D not certain. V was pared by 2 bases and J by 0 bases, with 8 bases between. The CDR3 contains 14 residues. Germline V CDR1 and CDR2: SGHRS, YFSETQ. CDR3 nucleotide sequence: TGCGCCAGCAGCTTTCCTGGGATGAACACTGAAGCTTTCTTT. Encoded protein: CASSFPGMNTEAFF.

The V and J genes are TRBV7-9 and TRBJ2-5; D gene unclear. V lost 5 bases, J lost 5 bases, and 9 bases lay in between. The CDR3 has 12 residues. Germline V gene lookup returns CDR1 SEHNR and CDR2 FQNEAQ (reference sequence). CDR3 region: CASSQELETQYF. DNA for the CDR3: TGTGCCAGCAGCCAAGAGTTGGAGACCCAGTACTTC.

The rearrangement uses TRBV24-1 and TRBJ2-7, with 11 bases fitting TRBD1. This CDR3 is 14 amino acids long. The V segment lost 4 bases and the J segment 6 bases; nucleotides outside the gene matches: 4. Germline CDR1 reads KGHDR; CDR2 reads SFDVKD. CDR3 region: CATSDPGQGAEQYF. In DNA, the CDR3 is TGTGCCACCAGTGACCCCGGACAGGGGGCCGAGCAGTACTTC.

The rearrangement links TRBV11-2 to TRBJ2-4; TRBD1 agrees at 9 bases. V lost 0 bases, J lost 2 bases, and 5 bases stayed unmatched. CDR3 length equals 17 residues. Germline loops: CDR1 SGHAT, CDR2 FQNNGV. CDR3 DNA: TGTGCCAGCAGCTTAGAACCGGGACAGGGCTCCAAAAACATTCAGTACTTC. It yields the protein CASSLEPGQGSKNIQYF.

This clone has just a few counts. V gene TRBV30 combines with J gene TRBJ1-3; D is unresolved. In germline, CDR1 is GTSNPN, CDR2 SVGIG (reference sequence). Trimming left V 5 bases short and J 3 bases short, with 5 bases between. CDR3 length: 11 residues. CDR3 amino acids: CAWGLGNTIYF. The CDR3 region has the DNA TGTGCCTGGGGACTTGGAAACACCATATATTTT. Variable domain in full (rest from reference TRBV30 and TRBJ1-3): SQTIHQWPATLVQPVGSPLSLECTVEGTSNPNLYWYRQAAGRGLQLLFYSVGIGQISSEVPQNLSASRPQDRQFILSSKKLLLSDSGFYLCAWGLGNTIYFGEGSWLTVV.

The V and J genes are TRBV19 and TRBJ2-5; 8 bases line up with TRBD1. Germline CDR1 and CDR2: LNHDA and SQIVND (reference sequence). This CDR3 is built from 15 residues. V shed 1 base, J shed 5 bases, and the junction held 6 bases outside the gene matches. The CDR3 DNA reads TGTGCCAGTAGTATAGGTTCAGGGGGCAGGGAGACCCAGTACTTC. This gives the protein CASSIGSGGRETQYF.

CDR3 residues: CASSQASEGVGGANVLTF. CDR3 coding DNA: TGCGCCAGCAGCCAAGCATCCGAAGGGGTCGGAGGGGCCAACGTCCTGACTTTC. The chain uses TRBV4-1 and TRBJ2-6; D might be TRBD1 (5 bases). The germline V gene has CDR1 MGHRA and CDR2 YSYEKL. Trimming pared 1 base from V and 4 bases from J, leaving 17 bases between. The CDR3 has 18 amino acids.

V is TRBV27 and J is TRBJ1-6; D uncertain. The CDR3 is 13 amino acids. The V end lost 6 bases, the J end lost 10 bases, and 13 bases lay between the germline ends. CDR1 is MNHEY and CDR2 is SMNVEV in the germline V gene (reference sequence). This chain's CDR3 is CASSQSGISPLHF. CDR3 sequence (DNA): TGTGCCAGCAGCCAATCTGGGATCTCACCCCTCCACTTT.

The V and J genes are TRBV6-5 and TRBJ2-7; 10 bases fit TRBD1. CDR3 size: 15 residues. V trimming: 5 bases; J trimming: 3 bases; junction bases outside the gene matches: 7. Per the germline V gene, CDR1 is MNHEY and CDR2 is SVGAGI. The CDR3 nucleotides read TGTGCCAGCAGTCCAGGGACAGGGGCCAACTACGAGCAGTACTTC. Amino acid sequence: CASSPGTGANYEQYF.

The V and J genes are TRBV6-6 and TRBJ1-4; weak D call: TRBD1 (5 bases). Per the germline V gene, CDR1 is MNHNY and CDR2 is SVGAGI (reference sequence). The V end was cut by 5 bases, the J end by 2 bases, with 12 bases between. The CDR3 consists of 15 residues. The CDR3 is CASSQDTRTNEKLFF. In DNA, the CDR3 is TGTGCCAGCAGTCAGGACACACGGACTAATGAAAAACTGTTTTTT.

This chain uses TRBV28 with TRBJ1-1; D gene uncertain. This CDR3 has 16 amino acids. Trimming shortened V by 1 base and J by 5 bases, and 17 bases separated the two germline ends. Germline CDR1 reads MDHEN; CDR2 reads SYDVKM. The DNA for the CDR3 is TGTGCCAGCAGTTTATATCAGAGGATGTCATGGACTGAAGCTTTCTTT. Its protein is CASSLYQRMSWTEAFF.

This clone was seen only once. The V and J genes are TRBV30 and TRBJ2-1, with 9 bases matching TRBD1. Losses at the gene ends were 0 bases for V and 8 bases for J; bases not matched to a gene: 5. From germline, CDR1 is GTSNPN and CDR2 SVGIG (reference sequence). The CDR3 is made up of 14 amino acids. DNA for the CDR3: TGTGCCTGGAGTGTGGGGACAGGGAGTTATGAGCAGTTCTTC. Its translation is CAWSVGTGSYEQFF.

This chain joins TRBV19 and TRBJ1-5; D is uncertain. Trimming stripped 1 base from V and 1 base from J, with 5 bases between. Germline values: CDR1 LNHDA, CDR2 SQIVND (reference sequence). This CDR3 comprises 14 residues. The CDR3 sequence: CASSIVSSNQPQHF. The CDR3 region has the DNA TGTGCCAGTAGTATAGTATCGAGCAATCAGCCCCAGCATTTT.

The chain uses TRBV4-3 and TRBJ1-2; D is uncertain. Germline lookup yields CDR1 LGHNA and CDR2 YSLEER. Trimming left V 4 bases short and J 0 bases short, with 12 bases between. This CDR3 region has 15 residues. The CDR3 spells CASSRQPGANYGYTF. The CDR3 nucleotides are TGCGCCAGCAGCCGCCAGCCGGGAGCTAACTATGGCTACACCTTC.

This clone has only a few counts. Other DNA sequences in the sample encode the same CDR3. The chain carries TRBV3-1 (or the pseudogene TRBV3-2) and TRBJ1-5; a possible D gene is TRBD1 (5 bases). The germline CDR1 and CDR2 sequences are LGHDT and YNNKEL (reference sequence). The CDR3 consists of 14 residues. Trimming removed 1 base at V and 2 bases at J, with 6 bases between. For the CDR3, the DNA is TGTGCCAGCAGCCAAGCGGGGGGCAATCAGCCCCAGCATTTT. It translates to CASSQAGGNQPQHF.

The V and J genes are TRBV27 and TRBJ2-2, with 11 bases identical to TRBD2. The trim removed 10 bases at V and 0 bases at J, leaving 4 bases unmatched. This CDR3 has 15 amino acids. Germline V CDR1 and CDR2: MNHEY, SMNVEV (reference sequence). DNA for the CDR3: TGTGCCACCCAGGGACTAGCGGCGAACACCGGGGAGCTGTTTTTT. Translation gives CATQGLAANTGELFF.

The chain uses TRBV25-1 and TRBJ1-3; 8 nucleotides line up with TRBD1. V trimming: 5 bases; J trimming: 0 bases; junction bases outside the gene matches: 3. Germline V gene lookup returns CDR1 MGHDK and CDR2 SYGVNS. The CDR3 is 15 amino acids. CDR3 loop: CASSTTGGSGNTIYF. The CDR3 bases are TGTGCCAGCAGTACCACAGGGGGCTCTGGAAACACCATATATTTT.

V gene TRBV28 combines with J gene TRBJ2-7; D uncertain. Germline V gene data show CDR1 as MDHEN and CDR2 as SYDVKM. This CDR3 is built from 15 residues. V was clipped by 2 bases and J by 3 bases, with 14 bases between them. CDR3 loop: CASSLVRDPDYEQYF. The CDR3 DNA reads TGTGCCAGCAGTTTAGTTCGTGACCCGGACTACGAGCAGTACTTC.

The CDR3 is CASRSGLAPLHF. The CDR3 nucleotides are TGTGCCAGCAGATCTGGACTAGCACCCCTCCACTTT. The chain uses TRBV28 and TRBJ1-6; D unclear. Germline V gene sequence: CDR1 MDHEN, CDR2 SYDVKM. CDR3 length: 12 amino acids. Trimming took off 6 bases at V and 11 bases at J, with 11 bases between the two ends.

This chain connects TRBV7-3 to TRBJ2-5; the D is unclear. This CDR3 spans 13 amino acids. V was trimmed by 1 base and J by 5 bases, leaving 8 bases between them. Germline assignment: CDR1 SGHTA and CDR2 FQGTGA. Here the CDR3 DNA reads TGTGCCAGCAGCTTAATCCCTGCGGAGACCCAGTACTTC. This encodes CASSLIPAETQYF.

The chain is built from TRBV28 and TRBJ2-3; D ambiguous. Per the germline V gene, CDR1 is MDHEN and CDR2 is SYDVKM. The V gene lost 4 bases and the J gene lost 8 bases, with 10 bases spanning the gap. CDR3 length: 12 residues. As DNA, the CDR3 is TGTGCCAGCAGTTGGTCTAGAGGTACGCAGTATTTT. Translating it yields CASSWSRGTQYF.

The rearrangement joins TRBV3-1 (or the pseudogene TRBV3-2) to TRBJ1-6, with D perhaps TRBD1 (5 bases). Germline CDR1 LGHDT, CDR2 YNNKEL (reference sequence). V was cut by 1 base and J by 7 bases, with 11 bases left in between. CDR3 length: 15 residues. The DNA for the CDR3 is TGTGCCAGCAGCCAAGGGGCAGGGATGAATTCACCCCTCCACTTT. Translated: CASSQGAGMNSPLHF.

The gene calls are TRBV28 and TRBJ1-2; D is perhaps TRBD1 (5 bases). Germline values: CDR1 MDHEN, CDR2 SYDVKM. The CDR3 has 14 amino acids. Trimming removed 3 bases from V and 8 bases from J, with 16 bases in between. The chain's CDR3 is CASSFGTAVGGYTF. Written as DNA, the CDR3 is TGTGCCAGCAGTTTTGGGACGGCGGTGGGCGGCTACACCTTC.

The DNA of the CDR3 is TGTGCCAGCAGTTTAGGACAGGGACCAATTCCCTCTGGAAACACCATATATTTT. Translating gives CASSLGQGPIPSGNTIYF. The V gene is TRBV28, the J gene TRBJ1-3; 8 bases are a match to TRBD1. This CDR3 has 18 residues. Germline V lookup: CDR1 MDHEN, CDR2 SYDVKM. J gave up 0 bases and V 2 bases, and 9 bases lay outside the gene matches.

The chain links TRBV7-9 to TRBJ2-7; D uncertain. The CDR3 length is 15 residues. The germline gives CDR1 SEHNR, CDR2 FQNEAQ (reference sequence). With 0 bases removed from V and 0 bases from J, the gap between germline ends came to 9 bases. The CDR3 spells CASSLAGPRSYEQYF. CDR3 coding DNA: TGTGCCAGCAGCTTAGCTGGACCACGCTCCTACGAGCAGTACTTC.

V is TRBV4-2 and J is TRBJ1-5, with 10 bases that match TRBD1. Losses at the gene ends were 6 bases for V and 5 bases for J; bases not matched to a gene: 13. Germline V gene lookup returns CDR1 LGHNA and CDR2 YNFKEQ. The CDR3 runs to 17 residues. For the CDR3, the DNA is TGTGCCAGCAGTCGTCAATACGGGACAGGGGATTATCAGCCCCAGCATTTT. This codes for CASSRQYGTGDYQPQHF.